The 14 T cell receptor beta chains in this list originate from one sample, sequenced in a study of blood T cell repertoires in COVID-19 (dated by TCRdb to the early 2020s). Libraries were built with the immunoSEQ multiplex PCR assay. This is the immuneACCESS table as TCRdb keeps it, with only in-frame sequences that have V and J called. A part of the clones is gone; compared with another copy, unresolved V genes explain less than half, and the rest is unexplained. The table for this sample lists a few hundred thousand clones; 84% of them were counted only once. Clones ranked in the top ten supply roughly 3.6% of the sample. The sample taken for sequencing was PBMCs or T cells enriched from blood (not recorded which). The receptors were gathered from a man in his forties or fifties who had recovered from COVID-19.

This chain joins TRBV7-9 and TRBJ2-7; 9 nucleotides line up with TRBD2. V trimming: 5 bases; J trimming: 1 base; junction bases outside the gene matches: 9. The germline gives CDR1 SEHNR, CDR2 FQNEAQ (reference sequence). CDR3 length equals 16 residues. DNA for the CDR3: TGTGCCAGCAGCCCGAGGCGGGGGGGACAGTCCTACGAGCAGTACTTC. Translation: CASSPRRGGQSYEQYF.

V usage is TRBV10-3 and J usage is TRBJ1-6; D not certain. V lost 2 bases, J lost 10 bases, and 6 bases lay in between. From germline, CDR1 is ENHRY and CDR2 SYGVKD. The CDR3 length is 12 residues. The CDR3 nucleotides are TGTGCCATCAGTGAGGGGCGCTCACCCCTCCACTTT. This codes for CAISEGRSPLHF.

This sequence joins TRBV15 and TRBJ1-1, with 9 bases identical to TRBD1. Germline CDR1 and CDR2: LNHNV and YYDKDF (reference sequence). This CDR3 is 16 amino acids long. Trimming took 2 bases from V and 1 from J; bases not matched to a gene: 5. The CDR3 bases are TGTGCCACCAGCAGAACCCCGGGACAGGGGAACACTGAAGCTTTCTTT. Amino acids: CATSRTPGQGNTEAFF. The full variable domain, its missing parts supplied by reference TRBV15 and TRBJ1-1, is DAMVIQNPRYQVTQFGKPVTLSCSQTLNHNVMYWYQQKSSQAPKLLFHYYDKDFNNEADTPDNFQSRRPNTSFCFLDIRSPGLGDTAMYLCATSRTPGQGNTEAFFGQGTRLTVV.

V usage is TRBV11-2 and J usage is TRBJ2-7; TRBD1 agrees at 7 bases. Per the germline V gene, CDR1 is SGHAT and CDR2 is FQNNGV. The V segment lost 5 bases and the J segment 0 bases; nucleotides outside the gene matches: 4. This CDR3 contains 14 residues. CDR3 residues: CASSMGQHSYEQYF. DNA of the CDR3: TGTGCCAGCAGCATGGGACAGCACTCCTACGAGCAGTACTTC.

The V gene is TRBV20-1, the J gene TRBJ1-4; D is unclear. The CDR3 consists of 15 residues. V was cut by 3 bases and J by 3 bases, with 14 bases left in between. The germline gives CDR1 DFQATT, CDR2 SNEGSKA (reference sequence). The CDR3 reads CSASRAGRANEKLFF. The DNA of the CDR3 is TGCAGTGCTAGTAGGGCGGGGAGGGCTAATGAAAAACTGTTTTTT.

J is TRBJ2-5 and V is TRBV6-5; 7 nucleotides match TRBD2. Germline V gives CDR1 MNHEY, CDR2 SVGAGI. The CDR3 is 15 residues long. The V and J ends lost 2 bases and 4 bases, in that order; junction bases with no gene match: 7. CDR3 loop: CASSYGGGSGETQYF. The CDR3 DNA follows: TGTGCCAGCAGTTACGGGGGGGGGAGCGGAGAGACCCAGTACTTC.

The rearrangement uses TRBV5-1 and TRBJ2-7; unclear D gene. Trimming shortened V by 4 bases and J by 2 bases, and 10 bases separated the two germline ends. The CDR3 is 13 amino acids. Per germline, CDR1 SGHRS and CDR2 YFSETQ. This chain's CDR3 is CASSLSPTYEQYF. The CDR3 DNA reads TGCGCCAGCAGCCTTAGCCCTACCTACGAGCAGTACTTC.

The chain carries TRBV18 and TRBJ1-5; tentative D call: TRBD1 (6 bases). The germline V and J ends were trimmed by 5 bases and 2 bases, with 13 bases remaining between them. This CDR3 contains 15 residues. Germline V gene sequence: CDR1 KGHSH, CDR2 LQKENI. Written as DNA, the CDR3 is TGTGCCAGCTCAGTTCAGGGGCACGGCAATCAGCCCCAGCATTTT. Protein product: CASSVQGHGNQPQHF.

The chain joins TRBV24-1 to TRBJ2-7; 7 bases match TRBD1. Unmatched junction bases numbered 11, after V lost 4 bases and J lost 6 bases. Germline assignment: CDR1 KGHDR and CDR2 SFDVKD. The CDR3 runs 15 residues. The CDR3 region has the DNA TGTGCCACCAGTGACCCACGGACAGGTACGGGCGAGCAGTACTTC. Protein sequence: CATSDPRTGTGEQYF.

The V and J genes are TRBV6-5 and TRBJ2-7; 9 bases are a match to TRBD1. V lost 4 bases and J lost 6; bases outside the gene matches: 7. Looked up from germline, CDR1 is MNHEY and CDR2 is SVGAGI. The CDR3 is made up of 14 amino acids. CDR3 protein: CASSWSGQGGEQYF. The CDR3, as DNA: TGTGCCAGCAGTTGGTCGGGACAGGGAGGCGAGCAGTACTTC.

V gene TRBV5-1 combines with J gene TRBJ2-3; D possibly corresponds to TRBD2 (6 bases). Trimming shortened V by 4 bases and J by 4 bases, and 13 bases separated the two germline ends. Germline CDR1 SGHRS, CDR2 YFSETQ. The CDR3 spans 14 residues. CDR3 region: CASSRGSTSDTQYF. The CDR3, as DNA: TGCGCCAGCAGCCGGGGGTCTACTTCAGATACGCAGTATTTT.

This chain uses TRBV10-3 with TRBJ1-5; TRBD1 matches at 8 bases. Per the germline V gene, CDR1 is ENHRY and CDR2 is SYGVKD. With 1 base clipped from V and 5 bases from J, the junction kept 4 bases outside the gene matches. The CDR3 is 15 residues long. The CDR3 DNA follows: TGTGCCATCAGTGAGTTAACAGGGGGGGATCAGCCCCAGCATTTT. Protein: CAISELTGGDQPQHF.

The rearrangement links TRBV7-2 to TRBJ1-1; 9 positions agree with TRBD1. CDR1 is SGHTA, CDR2 FQGNSA, per germline. The CDR3 runs 15 residues. Trimming cost V 3 bases and J 4 bases; bases outside gene matches: 6. The CDR3 DNA reads TGTGCCAGCAGCTTGGACAGGGGAGTGAGCACTGAAGCTTTCTTT. Protein: CASSLDRGVSTEAFF.

This clone was counted only a few times. The chain joins TRBV27 to TRBJ2-5, with 7 positions matching TRBD2. From germline, CDR1 is MNHEY and CDR2 SMNVEV (reference sequence). Trimming cost V 4 bases and J 5 bases; bases outside gene matches: 10. The CDR3 runs to 15 residues. CDR3 loop: CASSSGTTNSETQYF. The DNA of the CDR3 is TGTGCCAGCAGTTCGGGGACTACCAACTCGGAGACCCAGTACTTC.